The T cell receptor (beta chain) under discussion was sequenced for a study of T cells in localized non-small cell lung cancer. Sequenced by immunoSEQ multiplex PCR; TCRdb stores in-frame clones only, minus some. Altogether over 20,000 clones are present, roughly 90% being singletons, with the ten largest covering 15%. V was shortened by 3 bases and J by 6 bases, with 8 bases between the two germline ends. Germline lookup yields CDR1 SGHAT and CDR2 FQNNGV. This CDR3 comprises 12 residues. The study's findings and limits: Longer overall survival was associated with a higher density of T cells in the blood.

Turning to this clone: Its antigen is not known.

This clonotype originated in a man aged 40-75 years with stage III squamous cell lung carcinoma. This sequence joins TRBV11-2 and TRBJ1-2, with D tentatively TRBD1 (5 bases). Sequencing used peripheral blood, obtained before any cancer treatment. CDR3 in DNA: TGTGCCAGCAGCTTGGGGGACGATGGCTACACCTTC. It codes for CASSLGDDGYTF.